Listed below are T cell receptor beta chains from one sample, sequenced in a study of CD8+ T cells in alopecia areata. Repertoires were generated with immunoSEQ multiplex PCR, while TCRdb's copy carries only in-frame clones and drops some. The repertoire has 180,000 or so clones, less than 75% of them found once; the top ten carry about a sixth. Sequencing was performed on CD4+ T cells sorted from blood, taken at approximately week 55, from a patient treated with tofacitinib. The receptors shown here come from a human donor with alopecia areata. CDR3s leave out the opening cysteine and the closing phenylalanine or tryptophan. Fields, in order: V gene, J gene, CDR3 protein.

V: TRBV20-1; J: TRBJ2-3; CDR3: SASLGNTQY
V: TRBV6-1; J: TRBJ2-5; CDR3: ATLPDVGETQY
V: TRBV7-8; J: TRBJ2-5; CDR3: ASLAAGAETQY
V: TRBV27; J: TRBJ2-2; CDR3: ATLGTSGTGELF
V: TRBV7-2; J: TRBJ2-6; CDR3: ASSLNAYSSGANVLT
V: TRBV5-1; J: TRBJ2-3; CDR3: ASSSPRAGTGTDTQY
V: TRBV27; J: TRBJ2-7; CDR3: ASSVQESYEQY
V: TRBV2; J: TRBJ2-3; CDR3: ASAKEGIHTDTQY
V: TRBV6-5; J: TRBJ2-5; CDR3: ASSSGRETQY
V: TRBV7-8; J: TRBJ2-5; CDR3: ASSLAPKISRETQY
V: TRBV29-1; J: TRBJ2-5; CDR3: SAGVGDETQY
V: TRBV12-5; J: TRBJ1-2; CDR3: ASGSTGIWYGYT
V: TRBV7-2; J: TRBJ2-7; CDR3: ASTRGGTNSYEQY
V: TRBV4-1; J: TRBJ2-2; CDR3: ASSQVRTGTGGTGELF
V: TRBV1; J: TRBJ1-2; CDR3: TSSQHRAYYGYT
V: TRBV30; J: TRBJ2-5; CDR3: AWTPQQVGETQY
V: TRBV6-5; J: TRBJ1-2; CDR3: ASSRGDGYT
V: TRBV30; J: TRBJ2-3; CDR3: AWDGSTDTQY